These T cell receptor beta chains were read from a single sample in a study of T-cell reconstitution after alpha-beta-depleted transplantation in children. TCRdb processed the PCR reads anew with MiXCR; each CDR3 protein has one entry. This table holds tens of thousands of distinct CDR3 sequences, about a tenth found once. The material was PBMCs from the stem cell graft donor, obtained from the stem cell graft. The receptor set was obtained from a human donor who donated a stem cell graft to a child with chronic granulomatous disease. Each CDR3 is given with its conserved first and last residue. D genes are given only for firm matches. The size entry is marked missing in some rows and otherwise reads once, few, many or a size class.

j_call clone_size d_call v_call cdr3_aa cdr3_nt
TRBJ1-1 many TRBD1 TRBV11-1 CASSPPGQGAESTEAFF TGTGCCAGCAGCCCACCGGGACAGGGGGCTGAGAGCACTGAAGCTTTCTTT
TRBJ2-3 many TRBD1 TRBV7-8 CASSLARTGAISTDTQYF TGTGCCAGCAGCTTAGCCAGGACAGGGGCCATTAGCACAGATACGCAGTATTTT
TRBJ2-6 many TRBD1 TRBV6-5 CASSSGDRGDGANVLTF TGTGCCAGCAGCTCCGGGGACAGGGGGGACGGGGCCAACGTCCTGACTTTC
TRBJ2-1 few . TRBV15 CATSGDNEQFF TGTGCCACCAGCGGGGACAATGAGCAGTTCTTC
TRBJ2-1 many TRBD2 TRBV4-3 CASSPYSGGHNEQFF TGCGCCAGCAGCCCTTATAGCGGGGGGCACAATGAGCAGTTCTTC
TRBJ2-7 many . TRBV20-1 CSARGTVFYEQYF TGCAGTGCTAGGGGGACTGTATTCTACGAGCAGTACTTC
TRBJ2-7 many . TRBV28 CASRDRLVSYEQYF TGTGCCAGCAGGGACAGATTGGTCTCCTACGAGCAGTACTTC
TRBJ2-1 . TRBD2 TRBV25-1 CASHPNGPSGASGEQFF TGTGCCAGTCACCCTAACGGGCCTAGCGGCGCGTCGGGTGAGCAGTTCTTC
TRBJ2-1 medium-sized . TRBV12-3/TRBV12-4 CASSLTDNRGFF TGTGCCAGCAGTTTAACGGACAATCGGGGGTTCTTC
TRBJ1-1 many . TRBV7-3 CASSTALNTEAFF TGTGCCAGCAGCACAGCTCTCAACACTGAAGCTTTCTTT
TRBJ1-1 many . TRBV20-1 CSASWATNTEAFF TGCAGTGCTAGCTGGGCGACGAACACTGAAGCTTTCTTT
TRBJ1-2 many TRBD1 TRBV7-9 CASSLGGQGAVYGYTF TGTGCCAGCAGCTTAGGGGGTCAGGGGGCCGTCTATGGCTACACCTTC
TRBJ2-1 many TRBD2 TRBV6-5 CASAVISGDGYNEQFF TGTGCCAGCGCCGTAATCAGCGGGGACGGTTACAATGAGCAGTTCTTC
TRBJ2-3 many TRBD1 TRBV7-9 CASRRPTGSNGYTQYF TGTGCCAGCAGACGTCCGACAGGGTCCAATGGGTATACGCAGTATTTT
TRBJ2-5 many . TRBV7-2 CASSQRWGLQETQYF TGTGCCAGCAGCCAGAGGTGGGGTCTACAAGAGACCCAGTACTTC
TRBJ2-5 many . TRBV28 CASSLARGPRSETQYF TGTGCCAGCAGTTTGGCCCGTGGCCCGCGATCGGAGACCCAGTACTTC
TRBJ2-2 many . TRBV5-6 CASSPVGGELFF TGTGCCAGCAGCCCGGTGGGCGGGGAGCTGTTTTTT
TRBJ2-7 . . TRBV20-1 CSARDATEYYEQYF TGCAGTGCTAGAGATGCAACAGAGTACTACGAGCAGTACTTC
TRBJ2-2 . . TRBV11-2 CASSLDGVGELFF TGTGCCAGCAGCTTAGATGGTGTCGGGGAGCTGTTTTTT
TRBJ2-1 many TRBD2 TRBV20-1 CSATPGLAGGRPYNEQFF TGCAGTGCTACTCCGGGACTAGCGGGGGGGCGACCTTACAATGAGCAGTTCTTC
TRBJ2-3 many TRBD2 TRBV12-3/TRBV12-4 CASSPIEGLVADTQYF TGTGCCAGCAGCCCCATCGAGGGACTAGTCGCAGATACGCAGTATTTT
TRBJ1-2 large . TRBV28 CASSPLMDVYGYTF TGTGCCAGCAGCCCCCTTATGGACGTCTATGGCTACACCTTC
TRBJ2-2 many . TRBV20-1 CSAEGVDGAGELFF TGCAGTGCTGAAGGGGTCGATGGGGCCGGGGAGCTGTTTTTT
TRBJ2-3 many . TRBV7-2 CASSIGPGALTDTQYF TGTGCCAGCAGCATCGGGCCGGGGGCCCTCACAGATACGCAGTATTTT
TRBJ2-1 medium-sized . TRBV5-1 CASSWTGKHEQFF TGCGCCAGCAGTTGGACCGGGAAACATGAGCAGTTCTTC
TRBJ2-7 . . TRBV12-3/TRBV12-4 CASSFSETEQYF TGTGCCAGCAGTTTCTCGGAGACCGAGCAGTACTTC